This T cell receptor (beta chain) was sequenced for a study of T cells in women clearing cervical HPV infection. Here immunoSEQ multiplex PCR was the method, and the copy in TCRdb shows in-frame clones only, minus some. The sample is made up of tens of thousands of clones, and the top ten hold under 8.5% of it. The trim removed 10 bases at V and 4 bases at J, leaving 14 bases unmatched. Germline V gene sequence: CDR1 MRHNA, CDR2 SNTAGT. The CDR3 extends over 15 amino acids. Comment on this clone: From the germline J gene comes the end of the CDR3, since the read stops 3 residues before it.

This chain joins TRBV6-4 and TRBJ2-3; 7 nucleotides agree with TRBD1. The sequencing sample was made of blood buffy coat. This sequence was found in a woman aged 18 to 75 with a cervical HPV16 infection that either progressed to CIN3+ or cleared (not recorded which). The CDR3 bases that were read are TGTGCCACCAGCGCAGGAGACAGGGACCCAGATACG. Translation gives CATSAGDRDPDT. The whole CDR3 reads CATSAGDRDPDTQYF.